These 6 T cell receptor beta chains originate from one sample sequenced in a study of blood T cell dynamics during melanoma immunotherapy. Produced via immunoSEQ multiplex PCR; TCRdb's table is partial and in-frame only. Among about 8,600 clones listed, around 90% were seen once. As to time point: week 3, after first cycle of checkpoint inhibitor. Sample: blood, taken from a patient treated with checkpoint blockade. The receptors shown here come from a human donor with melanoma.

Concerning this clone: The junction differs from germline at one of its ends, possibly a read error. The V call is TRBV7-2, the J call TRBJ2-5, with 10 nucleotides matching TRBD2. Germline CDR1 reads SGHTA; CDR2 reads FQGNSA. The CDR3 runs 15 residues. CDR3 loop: CASSPTRVGLAGDDF. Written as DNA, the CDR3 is TGTGCCAGCAGCCCTACTAGGGTAGGGCTAGCGGGGGACGACTTC.

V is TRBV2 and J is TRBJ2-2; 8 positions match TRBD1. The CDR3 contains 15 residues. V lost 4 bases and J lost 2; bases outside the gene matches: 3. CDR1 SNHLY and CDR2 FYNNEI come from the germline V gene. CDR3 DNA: TGTGCCAGCAGTGGACAGGGGATTAACACCGGGGAGCTGTTTTTT. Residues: CASSGQGINTGELFF. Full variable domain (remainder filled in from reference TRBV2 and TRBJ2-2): EPEVTQTPSHQVTQMGQEVILRCVPISNHLYFYWYRQILGQKVEFLVSFYNNEISEKSEIFDDQFSVERPDGSNFTLKIRSTKLEDSAMYFCASSGQGINTGELFFGEGSRLTVL.

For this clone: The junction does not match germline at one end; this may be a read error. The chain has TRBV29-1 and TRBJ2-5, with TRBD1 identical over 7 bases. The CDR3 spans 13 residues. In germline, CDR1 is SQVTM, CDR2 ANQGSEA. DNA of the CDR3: TGCAGCGCTGAACCAGGGGGACAAGAGACCCAGTACTTC. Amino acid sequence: CSAEPGGQETQYF.

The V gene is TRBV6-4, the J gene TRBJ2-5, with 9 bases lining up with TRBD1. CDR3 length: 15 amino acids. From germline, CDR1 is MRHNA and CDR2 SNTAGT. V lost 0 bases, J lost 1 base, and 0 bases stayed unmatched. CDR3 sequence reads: CASSDSTGGQETQYF. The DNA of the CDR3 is TGTGCCAGCAGTGACTCGACAGGGGGCCAAGAGACCCAGTACTTC.

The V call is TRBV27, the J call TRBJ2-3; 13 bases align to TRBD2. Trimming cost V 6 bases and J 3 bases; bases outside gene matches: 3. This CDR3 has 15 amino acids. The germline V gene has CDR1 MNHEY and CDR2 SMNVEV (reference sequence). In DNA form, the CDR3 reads TGTGCCAGCAGACCGGGACTAGCGGGGACAGATACGCAGTATTTT. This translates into CASRPGLAGTDTQYF.

The CDR3 protein is CASSLGLGVTNYGYTF. The CDR3 coding sequence is TGTGCCAGCAGCTTAGGGCTCGGCGTCACTAACTATGGCTACACCTTC. V usage is TRBV7-2 and J usage is TRBJ1-2; no definite D call. The germline gives CDR1 SGHTA, CDR2 FQGNSA. The V gene lost 1 base and the J gene lost 0 bases, with 12 bases spanning the gap. CDR3 length: 16 amino acids.